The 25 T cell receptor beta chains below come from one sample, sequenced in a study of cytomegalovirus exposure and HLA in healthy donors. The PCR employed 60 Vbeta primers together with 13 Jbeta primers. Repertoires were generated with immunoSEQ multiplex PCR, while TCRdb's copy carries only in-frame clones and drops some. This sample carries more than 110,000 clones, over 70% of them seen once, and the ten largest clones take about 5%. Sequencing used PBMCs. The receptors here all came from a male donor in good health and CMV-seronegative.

DNA of the CDR3: TGCGCCAGCAGCTTCACTAGCGGAAACATTCAGTACTTC. Translated, it gives CASSFTSGNIQYF. The chain couples TRBV5-1 to TRBJ2-4, with TRBD2 matching 8 bases. V shed 2 bases and J 6 bases; nucleotides not matched to a gene: 1. CDR1 is SGHRS and CDR2 is YFSETQ in the germline V gene. The CDR3 spans 13 residues.

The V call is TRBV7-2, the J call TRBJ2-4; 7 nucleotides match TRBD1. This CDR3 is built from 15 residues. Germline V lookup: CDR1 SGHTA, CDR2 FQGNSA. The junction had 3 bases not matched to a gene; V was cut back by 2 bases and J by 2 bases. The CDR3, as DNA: TGTGCCAGCAGCTTACCAGGGGGAACCAAAAACATTCAGTACTTC. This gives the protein CASSLPGGTKNIQYF. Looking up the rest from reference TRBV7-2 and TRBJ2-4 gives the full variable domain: GAGVSQSPSNKVTEKGKDVELRCDPISGHTALYWYRQSLGQGLEFLIYFQGNSAPDKSGLPSDRFSAERTGGSVSTLTIQRTQQEDSAVYLCASSLPGGTKNIQYFGAGTRLSVL.

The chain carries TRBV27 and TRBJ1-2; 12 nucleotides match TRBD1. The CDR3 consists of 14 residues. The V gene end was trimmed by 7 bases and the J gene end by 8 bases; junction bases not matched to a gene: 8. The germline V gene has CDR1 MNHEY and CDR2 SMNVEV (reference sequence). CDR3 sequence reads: CASKGDRGRGGYTF. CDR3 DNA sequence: TGTGCCAGCAAAGGGGACAGGGGGCGCGGCGGCTACACCTTC.

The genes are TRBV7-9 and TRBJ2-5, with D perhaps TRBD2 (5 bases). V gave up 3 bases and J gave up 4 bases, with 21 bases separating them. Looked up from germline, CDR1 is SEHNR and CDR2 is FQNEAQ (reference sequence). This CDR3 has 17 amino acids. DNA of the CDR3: TGTGCCAGCAGCTTTCTGGGGATCTCCCAACGGGGAGAGACCCAGTACTTC. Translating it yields CASSFLGISQRGETQYF.

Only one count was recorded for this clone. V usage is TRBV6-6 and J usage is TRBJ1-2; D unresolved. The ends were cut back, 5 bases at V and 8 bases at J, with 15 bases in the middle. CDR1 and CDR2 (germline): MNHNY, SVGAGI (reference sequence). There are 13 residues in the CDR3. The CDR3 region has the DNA TGTGCCAGCAGTCCCGCGGGGTATGGGGGCTACACCTTC. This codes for CASSPAGYGGYTF.

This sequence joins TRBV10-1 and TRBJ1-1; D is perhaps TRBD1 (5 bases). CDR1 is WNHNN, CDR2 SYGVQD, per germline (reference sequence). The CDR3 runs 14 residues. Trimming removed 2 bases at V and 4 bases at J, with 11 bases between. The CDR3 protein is CASSERRGSTEAFF. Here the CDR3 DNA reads TGCGCCAGCAGTGAGAGGAGGGGAAGCACTGAAGCTTTCTTT.

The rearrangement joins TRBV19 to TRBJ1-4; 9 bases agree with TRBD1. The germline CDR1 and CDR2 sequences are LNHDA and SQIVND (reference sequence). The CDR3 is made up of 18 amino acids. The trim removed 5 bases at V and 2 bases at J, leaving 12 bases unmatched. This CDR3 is CASSQGQGFIMTNEKLFF. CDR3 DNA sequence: TGTGCCAGTAGTCAGGGACAGGGTTTCATCATGACTAATGAAAAACTGTTTTTT.

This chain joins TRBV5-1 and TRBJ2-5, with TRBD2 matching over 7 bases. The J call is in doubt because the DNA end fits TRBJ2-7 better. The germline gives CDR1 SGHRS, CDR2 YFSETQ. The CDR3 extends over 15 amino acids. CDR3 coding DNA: TGCGCCAGCAGCTTGGAAGCGGGGACGTACTACGAGCAGTACTTC. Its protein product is CASSLEAGTYYEQYF.

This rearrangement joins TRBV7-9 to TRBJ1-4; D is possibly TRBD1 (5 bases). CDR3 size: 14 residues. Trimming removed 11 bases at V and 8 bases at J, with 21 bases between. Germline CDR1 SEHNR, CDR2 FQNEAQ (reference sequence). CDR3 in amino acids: CAVTHGGIREKLFF. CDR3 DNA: TGTGCCGTTACCCACGGGGGTATTAGAGAAAAACTGTTTTTT.

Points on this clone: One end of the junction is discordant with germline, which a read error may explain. For the CDR3, the DNA is TGCGCCAGCAGTCAAGGGTCCCAGGGGCGATCACCCCTCCACTTT. Translated, it gives CASSQGSQGRSPLHF. The rearrangement uses TRBV4-3 and TRBJ1-6; tentatively, D is TRBD1 (6 bases). The germline CDR1 and CDR2 sequences are LGHNA and YSLEER. This CDR3 is built from 15 residues.

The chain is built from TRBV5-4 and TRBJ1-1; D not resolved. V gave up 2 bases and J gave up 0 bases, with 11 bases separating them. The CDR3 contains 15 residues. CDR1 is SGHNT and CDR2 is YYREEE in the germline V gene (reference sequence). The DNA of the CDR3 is TGTGCCAGCAGCTTCGCGGCTGGTGTGAACACTGAAGCTTTCTTT. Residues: CASSFAAGVNTEAFF.

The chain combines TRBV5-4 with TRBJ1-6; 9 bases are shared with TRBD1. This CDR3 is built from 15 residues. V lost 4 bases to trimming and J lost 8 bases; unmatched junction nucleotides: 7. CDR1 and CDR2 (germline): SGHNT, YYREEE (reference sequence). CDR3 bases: TGTGCCAGCAGCAGAGGGACAGGGTTTGATTCACCCCTCCACTTT. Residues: CASSRGTGFDSPLHF.

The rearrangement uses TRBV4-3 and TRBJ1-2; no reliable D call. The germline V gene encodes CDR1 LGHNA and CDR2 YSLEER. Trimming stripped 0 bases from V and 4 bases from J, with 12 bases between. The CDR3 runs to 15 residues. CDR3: CASSQDHGESYGYTF. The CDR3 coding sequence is TGCGCCAGCAGCCAAGATCACGGGGAAAGCTATGGCTACACCTTC.

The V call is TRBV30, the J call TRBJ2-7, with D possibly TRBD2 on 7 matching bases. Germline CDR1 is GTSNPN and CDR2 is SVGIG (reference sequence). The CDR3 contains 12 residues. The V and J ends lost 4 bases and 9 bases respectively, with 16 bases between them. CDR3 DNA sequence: TGTGCCTGGACCATCGGGGGGCAGGGGCAGTACTTC. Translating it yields CAWTIGGQGQYF.

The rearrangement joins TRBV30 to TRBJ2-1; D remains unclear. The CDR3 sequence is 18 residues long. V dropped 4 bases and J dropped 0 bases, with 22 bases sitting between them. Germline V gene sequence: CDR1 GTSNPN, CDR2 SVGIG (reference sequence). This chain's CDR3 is CAWNRVLDLFSSYNEQFF. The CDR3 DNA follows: TGTGCCTGGAACCGGGTCCTCGACCTTTTTAGCTCCTACAATGAGCAGTTCTTC.

CDR3 sequence: CASSQEAGTYNEQFF. The CDR3 DNA reads as TGCGCCAGCAGCCAAGAGGCGGGAACCTACAATGAGCAGTTCTTC. V gene TRBV4-3 combines with J gene TRBJ2-1, with D possibly matching TRBD2 (6 bases). V was clipped by 0 bases and J by 2 bases, with 8 bases between them. Germline V gives CDR1 LGHNA, CDR2 YSLEER. The CDR3 runs to 15 residues.

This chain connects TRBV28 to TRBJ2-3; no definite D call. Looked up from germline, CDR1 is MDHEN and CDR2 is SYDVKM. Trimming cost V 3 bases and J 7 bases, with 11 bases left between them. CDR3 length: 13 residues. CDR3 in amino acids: CASSLSPSYTQYF. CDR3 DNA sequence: TGTGCCAGCAGTTTGTCCCCAAGCTATACGCAGTATTTT. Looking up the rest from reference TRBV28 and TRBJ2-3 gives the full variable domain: DVKVTQSSRYLVKRTGEKVFLECVQDMDHENMFWYRQDPGLGLRLIYFSYDVKMKEKGDIPEGYSVSREKKERFSLILESASTNQTSMYLCASSLSPSYTQYFGPGTRLTVL.

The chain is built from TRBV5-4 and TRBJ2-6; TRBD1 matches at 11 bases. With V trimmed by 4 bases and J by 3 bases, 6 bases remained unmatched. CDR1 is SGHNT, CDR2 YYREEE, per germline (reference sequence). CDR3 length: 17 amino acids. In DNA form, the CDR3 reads TGTGCCAGCAGCGTTGGACAGGGGGCCCTTGGGGCCAACGTCCTGACTTTC. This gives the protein CASSVGQGALGANVLTF.

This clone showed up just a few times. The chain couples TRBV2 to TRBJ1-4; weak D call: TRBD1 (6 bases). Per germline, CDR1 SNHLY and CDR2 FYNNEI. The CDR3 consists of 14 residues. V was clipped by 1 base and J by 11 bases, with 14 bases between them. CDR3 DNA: TGTGCCAGCAGTGAAGGGGCAGGGGCGAGGAAACTGTTTTTT. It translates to CASSEGAGARKLFF.

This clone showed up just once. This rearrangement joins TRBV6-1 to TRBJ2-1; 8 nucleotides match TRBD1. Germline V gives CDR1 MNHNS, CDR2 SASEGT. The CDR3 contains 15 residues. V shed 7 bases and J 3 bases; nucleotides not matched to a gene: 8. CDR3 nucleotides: TGTGCCAGCAACCCAGGGGGACAGGTCTACAATGAGCAGTTCTTC. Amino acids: CASNPGGQVYNEQFF.

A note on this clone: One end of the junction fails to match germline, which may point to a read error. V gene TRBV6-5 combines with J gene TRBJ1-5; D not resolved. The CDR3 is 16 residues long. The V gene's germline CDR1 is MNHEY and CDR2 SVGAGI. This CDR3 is CAGSYSGPRGGQPQHF. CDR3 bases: TGTGCCGGCAGTTACTCCGGGCCTCGGGGAGGTCAGCCCCAGCATTTT.

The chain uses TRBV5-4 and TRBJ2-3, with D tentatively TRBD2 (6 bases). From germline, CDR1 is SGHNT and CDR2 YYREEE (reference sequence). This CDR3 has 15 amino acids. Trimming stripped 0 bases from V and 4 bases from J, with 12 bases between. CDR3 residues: CASSLGGEGADTQYF. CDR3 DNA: TGTGCCAGCAGCTTGGGGGGGGAAGGGGCAGATACGCAGTATTTT.

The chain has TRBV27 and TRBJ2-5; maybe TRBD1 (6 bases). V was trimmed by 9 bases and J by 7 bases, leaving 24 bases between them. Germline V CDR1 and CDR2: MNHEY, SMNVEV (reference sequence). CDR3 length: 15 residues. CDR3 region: CASTPGAQHGGTQYF. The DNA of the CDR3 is TGTGCCAGTACTCCAGGGGCGCAACACGGCGGGACCCAGTACTTC.

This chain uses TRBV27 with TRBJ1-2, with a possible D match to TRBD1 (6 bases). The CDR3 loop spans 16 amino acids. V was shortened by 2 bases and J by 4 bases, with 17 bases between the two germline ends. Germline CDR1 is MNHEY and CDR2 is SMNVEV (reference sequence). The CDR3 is CASSLVAGADLYGYTF. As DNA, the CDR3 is TGTGCCAGCAGTTTAGTAGCAGGGGCCGACCTCTATGGCTACACCTTC.

The CDR3 DNA reads TGTGCCAGCAGCTTGGGAGGGACAACAGCCGAGCAGTACTTC. It encodes CASSLGGTTAEQYF. The V gene is TRBV5-6, the J gene TRBJ2-7, with a tentative D call TRBD1 (6 bases). The CDR3 consists of 14 residues. V was pared by 0 bases and J by 6 bases, with 13 bases between. Germline assignment: CDR1 SGHDT and CDR2 YYEEEE.